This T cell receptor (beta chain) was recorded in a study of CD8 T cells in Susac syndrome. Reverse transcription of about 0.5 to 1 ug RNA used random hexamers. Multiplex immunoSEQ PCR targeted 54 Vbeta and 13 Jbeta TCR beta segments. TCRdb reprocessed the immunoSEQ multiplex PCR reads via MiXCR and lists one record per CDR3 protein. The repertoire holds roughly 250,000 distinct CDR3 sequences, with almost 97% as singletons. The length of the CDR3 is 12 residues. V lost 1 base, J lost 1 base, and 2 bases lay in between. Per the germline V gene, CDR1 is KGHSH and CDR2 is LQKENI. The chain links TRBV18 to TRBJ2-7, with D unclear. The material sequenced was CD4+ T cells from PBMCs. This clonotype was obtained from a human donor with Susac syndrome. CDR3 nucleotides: TGTGCCAGCTCACCACGTTCCTACGAGCAGTACTTC. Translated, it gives CASSPRSYEQYF.